The clone carrying this T cell receptor (beta chain) was seen only once. Per the germline V gene, CDR1 is MDHEN and CDR2 is SYDVKM. J lost 11 bases, V lost 6 bases, and 9 bases had no gene match. The CDR3 is 12 residues long. The data originate from a study of T cells in localized non-small cell lung cancer. The table came from immunoSEQ multiplex PCR; TCRdb's copy has only in-frame clones and leaves some out. The sample lists about 40,000 clones, 65% to 90% seen once, with under 8% in the top ten. The sample here was peripheral blood mononuclear cells, taken before any cancer treatment. The sequence was collected from a male donor at least 60 years old with stage II lung adenocarcinoma. The chain joins TRBV28 to TRBJ2-7; TRBD1 aligns across 8 bases. The CDR3, as DNA: TGTGCCAGCAGCTACAACAGACAGGGGAAGTACTTC. Encoded protein: CASSYNRQGKYF.